These 26 T cell receptor beta chains were sequenced from one sample in a study of T-cell reconstitution after alpha-beta-depleted transplantation in children. Unique molecular identifiers tagged the TCRbeta library. MiXCR, run by TCRdb on the PCR reads, gives a single entry per CDR3 protein. The table records about 200,000 distinct CDR3 sequences, around 7% of them present only once. The sequencing here drew on PBMCs, taken before TCRalphabeta/CD19-depleted stem cell transplant. These receptors originate from a boy between 2 and 10 years old with acute lymphoblastic leukemia, due to receive a stem cell transplant.

The table lists this clonotype with a few counts. This chain uses TRBV28 with TRBJ2-7; the match to TRBD1 covers 7 bases. The V and J ends lost 5 bases and 3 bases, in that order; junction bases with no gene match: 7. The CDR3 has 14 amino acids. Germline V CDR1 and CDR2: MDHEN, SYDVKM. For the CDR3, the DNA is TGTGCCAGCAGTCCTCCCCGACAGGGCTACGAGCAGTACTTC. Translated: CASSPPRQGYEQYF. Full variable domain (rest looked up from reference TRBV28 and TRBJ2-7): DVKVTQSSRYLVKRTGEKVFLECVQDMDHENMFWYRQDPGLGLRLIYFSYDVKMKEKGDIPEGYSVSREKKERFSLILESASTNQTSMYLCASSPPRQGYEQYFGPGTRLTVT.

This clonotype has ten or more counts. V and J are TRBV20-1 and TRBJ1-2, with a weak D call TRBD1 (5 bases). This CDR3 is built from 13 residues. V was cut by 2 bases and J by 6 bases, with 13 bases left in between. Per the germline V gene, CDR1 is DFQATT and CDR2 is SNEGSKA (reference sequence). CDR3 sequence (DNA): TGCAGTGCTAGACAGCCTACAGGCAATGGCTACACCTTC. Protein product: CSARQPTGNGYTF.

This chain links TRBV7-8 with TRBJ2-3; weak D call: TRBD2 (5 bases). The germline gives CDR1 SGHVS, CDR2 FQNEAQ. This CDR3 is 16 amino acids long. V lost 8 bases and J 0 bases, leaving 18 bases between the germline ends. The CDR3 sequence is CASGGGLSLSTDTQYF. The CDR3 DNA reads TGTGCCAGCGGCGGTGGACTGTCGTTAAGCACAGATACGCAGTATTTT.

This clonotype has at least ten counts. This chain joins TRBV12-3 or TRBV12-4 and TRBJ2-1, with D tentatively TRBD2 (5 bases). The CDR3 covers 13 residues. V was pared by 5 bases and J by 9 bases, with 14 bases between. The CDR3: CASSVSLAGEQFF. The CDR3 nucleotides are TGTGCCAGCAGTGTTTCCCTAGCAGGTGAGCAGTTCTTC.

This chain connects TRBV29-1 to TRBJ2-1; TRBD2 matches at 7 bases. The junction had 10 bases not matched to a gene; V was cut back by 5 bases and J by 0 bases. Germline V gene sequence: CDR1 SQVTM, CDR2 ANQGSEA. The CDR3 spans 16 residues. The CDR3 reads CSVFLFGRNSYNEQFF. The CDR3 DNA sequence: TGCAGCGTTTTTTTGTTCGGGAGGAACTCCTACAATGAGCAGTTCTTC.

CDR3 in amino acids: CASSLGQPRTQYF. The CDR3 bases are TGTGCCAGCAGCTTAGGACAGCCTAGGACCCAGTACTTC. The chain is built from TRBV7-2 and TRBJ2-5; D might be TRBD1 (5 bases). V shed 1 base and J shed 7 bases, with 10 bases lying between them. Germline V gives CDR1 SGHTA, CDR2 FQGNSA. CDR3 length: 13 amino acids.

V gene TRBV12-3 or TRBV12-4 combines with J gene TRBJ2-3; D is ambiguous. Between the trimmed V and J ends, which lost 6 bases and 2 bases, there was a span of 12 bases. The CDR3 spans 14 residues. The CDR3 DNA follows: TGTGCCAGCAGCCCCAATGCCGCCACAGATACGCAGTATTTT. Translation: CASSPNAATDTQYF.

This clonotype showed up just a few times. This sequence joins TRBV28 and TRBJ1-5; D may be TRBD1 (6 bases). The CDR3 spans 15 residues. V shed 5 bases and J shed 0 bases, with 11 bases lying between them. The germline CDR1 and CDR2 sequences are MDHEN and SYDVKM. The CDR3 region has the DNA TGTGCCAGCAGTACGAACAGGGATAGCAATCAGCCCCAGCATTTT. This gives the protein CASSTNRDSNQPQHF.

This clonotype was seen repeatedly, ten times or more. The chain is built from TRBV7-9 and TRBJ2-1, with 7 nucleotides matching TRBD1. Germline lookup yields CDR1 SEHNR and CDR2 FQNEAQ (reference sequence). The CDR3 contains 16 residues. J lost 8 bases, V lost 4 bases, and 14 bases had no gene match. CDR3 bases: TGTGCCAGCAGCTCCCATGCGACGACAGGGTTAGATGAGCAGTTCTTC. This encodes CASSSHATTGLDEQFF.

This clonotype has more than one count but fewer than ten. CDR3 in DNA: TGTGCCAGCAGTGGTGGGACAGGTCCAGCCTACGAGCAGTACTTC. Translation gives CASSGGTGPAYEQYF. The chain employs TRBV6-1 and TRBJ2-7, with 8 bases fitting TRBD1. Trimming removed 4 bases from V and 2 bases from J; junction bases left unmatched: 7. Germline V CDR1 and CDR2: MNHNS, SASEGT. The length of the CDR3 is 15 residues.

This clonotype appeared many times. The J gene is TRBJ1-4, the V gene TRBV27; D might be TRBD1 (6 bases). Germline CDR1 is MNHEY and CDR2 is SMNVEV (reference sequence). The V end was cut by 2 bases, the J end by 12 bases, with 16 bases between. The CDR3 totals 14 residues. The CDR3 region is CASSLLRGDQELFF. The DNA of the CDR3 is TGTGCCAGCAGTTTACTCAGGGGAGACCAGGAACTGTTTTTT.

This clonotype was found many times. CDR3 sequence: CASSPGTGMVTEAFF. CDR3 bases: TGTGCCAGCAGTCCCGGGACAGGTATGGTCACTGAAGCTTTCTTT. The chain couples TRBV6-1 to TRBJ1-1, with 8 bases that match TRBD1. CDR3 length equals 15 residues. The germline V gene has CDR1 MNHNS and CDR2 SASEGT. The trim removed 5 bases at V and 4 bases at J, leaving 9 bases unmatched.

This chain links TRBV29-1 with TRBJ2-7; D might be TRBD1 (5 bases). In germline, CDR1 is SQVTM, CDR2 ANQGSEA. The CDR3 has 16 residues. Trimming pared 6 bases from V and 7 bases from J, leaving 28 bases between. The CDR3 here is CSVLGETAAMWGEQYF. DNA of the CDR3: TGCAGCGTCCTTGGCGAGACAGCCGCGATGTGGGGAGAGCAGTACTTC.

Only a few counts were recorded for this clonotype. The chain employs TRBV13 and TRBJ2-5; TRBD1 aligns across 9 bases. Germline assignment: CDR1 PRHDT and CDR2 FYEKMQ (reference sequence). The CDR3 runs to 15 residues. V was pared by 4 bases and J by 0 bases, with 3 bases of the junction left unmatched. This CDR3 reads CASSSDRGNQETQYF. The CDR3 DNA is TGTGCCAGCAGCTCCGACAGGGGGAACCAAGAGACCCAGTACTTC.

The CDR3 DNA reads TGCAGTGCTAGCGCCAGTCTACACGAGCAGTACTTC. Translating gives CSASASLHEQYF. The chain carries TRBV20-1 and TRBJ2-7; D is unresolved. Germline V gives CDR1 DFQATT, CDR2 SNEGSKA (reference sequence). V was shortened by 3 bases and J by 5 bases, with 11 bases between the two germline ends. CDR3 size: 12 residues.

This clonotype was recorded many times. The gene calls are TRBV28 and TRBJ2-1; D is tentatively TRBD1 or TRBD2 (5 bases each). Deletions cut 7 bases from V and 9 bases from J, with 28 bases between. Germline CDR1 and CDR2: MDHEN and SYDVKM. The CDR3 loop spans 17 amino acids. The CDR3, as DNA: TGTGCCAGCATGGGGTTGACCGGGCGTGGGATTGGGGGTGAGCAGTTCTTC. This codes for CASMGLTGRGIGGEQFF.

In this sample, this clonotype turned up many times. The chain uses TRBV5-1 and TRBJ2-5, with unresolved D. V was trimmed by 4 bases and J by 2 bases, leaving 9 bases between them. Per germline, CDR1 SGHRS and CDR2 YFSETQ. This CDR3 has 13 residues. The CDR3 DNA follows: TGCGCCAGCAGCCTAGGAGAGCAAGAGACCCAGTACTTC. Amino acids: CASSLGEQETQYF.

This clonotype was detected ten times or more. In DNA form, the CDR3 reads TGTGCCAGCAGCATAGGACCCACGCAGGAGACCCAGTACTTC. It codes for CASSIGPTQETQYF. The chain employs TRBV7-6 and TRBJ2-5; D is unresolved. Trimming shortened V by 5 bases and J by 5 bases, and 15 bases separated the two germline ends. The CDR3 runs to 14 residues. CDR1 and CDR2 (germline): SGHVS, FNYEAQ.

Of note for this clonotype: A much more abundant neighbour one base away suggests this may be a read error. The chain links TRBV11-2 to TRBJ1-1, with D unresolved. The CDR3 has 11 amino acids. V was shortened by 1 base and J by 10 bases, with 7 bases between the two germline ends. Germline V gives CDR1 SGHAT, CDR2 FQNNGV. CDR3 region: CASSLGFGAFF. The DNA of the CDR3 is TGTGCCAGCAGCTTAGGGTTCGGAGCTTTCTTT.

This clonotype was seen a handful of times. This sequence joins TRBV7-9 and TRBJ2-5; the D gene is possibly TRBD1 (6 bases). The germline V gene encodes CDR1 SEHNR and CDR2 FQNEAQ (reference sequence). The germline V and J ends were trimmed by 4 bases and 5 bases, with 20 bases remaining between them. The CDR3 loop spans 16 amino acids. The CDR3 spells CASSSYQGRGRETQYF. The CDR3 region has the DNA TGTGCCAGCAGCTCCTACCAGGGGCGCGGCAGGGAGACCCAGTACTTC.

This clonotype was detected ten times or more. V and J are TRBV15 and TRBJ2-5; 7 bases align to TRBD1. With 5 bases clipped from V and 3 bases from J, the junction kept 6 bases outside the gene matches. The CDR3 runs 14 residues. In germline, CDR1 is LNHNV, CDR2 YYDKDF (reference sequence). CDR3 DNA: TGTGCCACCAGCTACGGACAGGTGAAAGAGACCCAGTACTTC. Encoded protein: CATSYGQVKETQYF.

This clonotype has at least ten counts. The chain recombines TRBV6-2 or TRBV6-3 with TRBJ2-7, with 12 bases matching TRBD2. This CDR3 contains 18 residues. Germline CDR1 is MNHEY and CDR2 is SVGEGT. The J segment lost 5 bases and the V segment lost 2 bases, leaving 13 bases of the junction unmatched. This chain's CDR3 is CASSYRYSTSGSLNEQYF. The CDR3 nucleotides are TGTGCCAGCAGTTACAGGTACTCGACTAGCGGGAGCTTGAACGAGCAGTACTTC.

This chain joins TRBV3-1 and TRBJ2-1; D might be TRBD2 (7 bases). CDR3 length: 14 residues. The V gene lost 1 base and the J gene lost 9 bases, with 13 bases spanning the gap. Germline V gene lookup returns CDR1 LGHDT and CDR2 YNNKEL (reference sequence). The CDR3: CASSQGTRGFEQFF. The CDR3, as DNA: TGTGCCAGCAGCCAAGGGACTAGGGGGTTTGAGCAGTTCTTC.

Ten or more counts support this clonotype. The J gene is TRBJ2-6, the V gene TRBV20-1; D is unclear. CDR1 is DFQATT and CDR2 is SNEGSKA in the germline V gene (reference sequence). There are 14 residues in the CDR3. V was clipped by 2 bases and J by 4 bases, with 9 bases between them. The CDR3 DNA reads TGCAGTGCTAGATCTCCTCCCGGGGCCAACGTCCTGACTTTC. Translated, it gives CSARSPPGANVLTF.

V is TRBV11-3 and J is TRBJ1-5; TRBD1 matches 8 bases. There are 13 residues in the CDR3. The J segment lost 3 bases and the V segment lost 8 bases, leaving 3 bases of the junction unmatched. Germline CDR1 is SGHNT and CDR2 is YENEEA. CDR3 sequence: CASSRGLNQPQHF. The CDR3 DNA sequence: TGTGCCAGCTCCAGGGGGCTCAATCAGCCCCAGCATTTT.

This clonotype was recorded many times. The CDR3 spells CASSAVAGRVGETQYF. In DNA form, the CDR3 reads TGTGCCAGCAGCGCCGTAGCGGGAAGGGTGGGAGAGACCCAGTACTTC. V is TRBV7-9 and J is TRBJ2-5; 8 nucleotides agree with TRBD2. This CDR3 has 16 amino acids. With 5 bases clipped from V and 4 bases from J, the junction kept 12 bases outside the gene matches. The germline gives CDR1 SEHNR, CDR2 FQNEAQ (reference sequence).